A single sample is the source of the 23 T cell receptor beta chains below, sequenced in a study of shared clonotypes between healthy human individuals. Assay used: immunoSEQ multiplex PCR; TCRdb lists only in-frame clones, some missing. Of about 510,000 clones listed, about 95% were seen once; the top ten hold approximately 0.062%. Sequencing was done on a sample of naive CD4+ T cells sorted from blood. The subset was: CD45RA+ positively selected. All receptors come from a woman aged 30 to 39 in good health.

CDR3 DNA: TGTGCCTCACAGAGGGTCAGCCACGAGCAGTACTTC. Amino acids: CASQRVSHEQYF. The J gene is TRBJ2-7, the V gene TRBV2; a weak D match, TRBD2 (5 bases). In germline, CDR1 is SNHLY, CDR2 FYNNEI. Deletions cut 11 bases from V and 5 bases from J, with 16 bases between. The CDR3 spans 12 residues. The full variable domain, completed using reference TRBV2 and TRBJ2-7, is EPEVTQTPSHQVTQMGQEVILRCVPISNHLYFYWYRQILGQKVEFLVSFYNNEISEKSEIFDDQFSVERPDGSNFTLKIRSTKLEDSAMYFCASQRVSHEQYFGPGTRLTVT.

Turning to this clone: The sample carries other DNA sequences with the same CDR3. The chain uses TRBV18 and TRBJ2-2; 8 bases map to TRBD2. Germline V gene data show CDR1 as KGHSH and CDR2 as LQKENI. The CDR3 extends over 15 amino acids. V lost 3 bases, J lost 3 bases, and 3 bases stayed unmatched. This CDR3 reads CASSPLAGDTGELFF. The DNA for the CDR3 is TGTGCCAGCTCACCTCTAGCGGGCGACACCGGGGAGCTGTTTTTT.

This clone was found once. This chain joins TRBV5-1 and TRBJ1-4, with 12 bases lining up with TRBD1. V was clipped by 3 bases and J by 3 bases; unmatched bases: 3. There are 16 residues in the CDR3. The germline V gene has CDR1 SGHRS and CDR2 YFSETQ. CDR3 sequence: CASSSGQGAPNEKLFF. The DNA for the CDR3 is TGCGCCAGCAGCTCGGGACAGGGGGCACCTAATGAAAAACTGTTTTTT. Together with reference TRBV5-1 and TRBJ1-4, the CDR3 gives the full variable domain: KAGVTQTPRYLIKTRGQQVTLSCSPISGHRSVSWYQQTPGQGLQFLFEYFSETQRNKGNFPGRFSGRQFSNSRSEMNVSTLELGDSALYLCASSSGQGAPNEKLFFGSGTQLSVL.

In DNA, the CDR3 is TGTGCCAGTAGTTTTTTGGGCAGCGAGCAGTACTTC. Translating gives CASSFLGSEQYF. The chain is built from TRBV19 and TRBJ2-7; no definite D call. The CDR3 spans 12 residues. V lost 5 bases and J lost 6, with 11 bases in between. Germline CDR1 is LNHDA and CDR2 is SQIVND (reference sequence).

This clone was seen once. The genes are TRBV7-2 and TRBJ2-1, with TRBD2 matching 9 bases. This CDR3 has 14 amino acids. Germline CDR1 and CDR2: SGHTA and FQGNSA. V shed 2 bases, J shed 9 bases, and the junction held 5 bases outside the gene matches. In DNA, the CDR3 is TGTGCCAGCAGCTTAAGGCGGGAGGGCAGTGAGCAGTTCTTC. Translation gives CASSLRREGSEQFF.

About this clone: This same CDR3 is encoded by further DNA sequences in the sample. This chain joins TRBV18 and TRBJ1-1; 8 bases map to TRBD1. CDR3 size: 13 residues. The V gene's germline CDR1 is KGHSH and CDR2 LQKENI. Germline trimming cut 4 bases from V and 4 bases from J; bases unmatched to any gene: 2. This chain's CDR3 is CASSRTGGTEAFF. For the CDR3, the DNA is TGTGCCAGCTCACGTACAGGGGGCACTGAAGCTTTCTTT.

This clone has just one count. This chain uses TRBV25-1 with TRBJ2-7; D remains unclear. CDR3 length equals 13 residues. CDR1 is MGHDK and CDR2 is SYGVNS in the germline V gene. The V gene lost 1 base and the J gene lost 6 bases, with 10 bases spanning the gap. The CDR3 DNA reads TGTGCCAGCAGTGAATCCCGCCTACTCGAGCAGTACTTC. Translating gives CASSESRLLEQYF.

This chain links TRBV7-9 with TRBJ1-2, with D perhaps matching TRBD1 (5 bases). The germline V gene has CDR1 SEHNR and CDR2 FQNEAQ (reference sequence). The V end was cut by 0 bases, the J end by 8 bases, with 16 bases between. The CDR3 is 15 residues long. In nucleotides, the CDR3 is TGTGCCAGCAGCTTAGCTCTATTTGGGACGCACGGCTACACCTTC. Translated, it gives CASSLALFGTHGYTF.

Remarks on this clone: Different DNA sequences within this sample yield the same CDR3. The genes are TRBV6-6 and TRBJ1-4; 8 bases agree with TRBD1. CDR1 and CDR2 from the germline V gene are MNHNY and SVGAGI (reference sequence). Trimming removed 6 bases from V and 8 bases from J; junction bases left unmatched: 8. The length of the CDR3 is 14 residues. CDR3 sequence (DNA): TGTGCCAGCAGCCTCGGACAGGGTGGGGAAAAACTGTTTTTT. Amino acids: CASSLGQGGEKLFF.

The chain links TRBV5-1 to TRBJ2-3, with TRBD2 as a possible D gene (5 bases). CDR1 is SGHRS, CDR2 YFSETQ, per germline. The CDR3 length is 14 residues. V was cut by 0 bases and J by 4 bases, with 9 bases left in between. Here the CDR3 DNA reads TGCGCCAGCAGCTTGGGTCCGGGGTCAGATACGCAGTATTTT. Translated, it gives CASSLGPGSDTQYF.

The V call is TRBV6-5, the J call TRBJ2-7; no reliable D call. Trimming removed 8 bases at V and 4 bases at J, with 12 bases between. The CDR3 has 12 amino acids. Germline CDR1 reads MNHEY; CDR2 reads SVGAGI. The CDR3 protein is CASGPGRYEQYF. The CDR3 coding sequence is TGTGCCAGCGGCCCCGGAAGGTACGAGCAGTACTTC.

V is TRBV5-1 and J is TRBJ2-7, with 11 bases that match TRBD2. The CDR3 length is 14 residues. Per germline, CDR1 SGHRS and CDR2 YFSETQ. The V segment lost 3 bases and the J segment 5 bases; nucleotides outside the gene matches: 4. The CDR3 coding sequence is TGCGCCAGCAGCTCAACTAGCGGGAGTAACGAGCAGTACTTC. Translated: CASSSTSGSNEQYF. Based on the CDR3 plus reference TRBV5-1 and TRBJ2-7, the full variable domain is KAGVTQTPRYLIKTRGQQVTLSCSPISGHRSVSWYQQTPGQGLQFLFEYFSETQRNKGNFPGRFSGRQFSNSRSEMNVSTLELGDSALYLCASSSTSGSNEQYFGPGTRLTVT.

This clone was seen a single time. The chain has TRBV27 and TRBJ2-7; TRBD2 matches at 11 bases. V was pared by 2 bases and J by 6 bases, with 15 bases of the junction left unmatched. CDR1 is MNHEY, CDR2 SMNVEV, per germline (reference sequence). This CDR3 contains 18 residues. The CDR3 spells CASSLDAAGLAVSGEQYF. CDR3 DNA: TGTGCCAGCAGTTTAGATGCCGCGGGACTAGCGGTCTCGGGCGAGCAGTACTTC.

The V call is TRBV11-2, the J call TRBJ2-3; possible D gene TRBD2, 6 bases. The CDR3 extends over 16 amino acids. Trimming removed 1 base at V and 0 bases at J, with 11 bases between. Germline lookup yields CDR1 SGHAT and CDR2 FQNNGV. This chain's CDR3 is CASSLGAGPSTDTQYF. CDR3 nucleotides: TGTGCCAGCAGCTTAGGGGCGGGGCCGAGCACAGATACGCAGTATTTT.

V gene TRBV27 combines with J gene TRBJ2-5, with 7 bases that match TRBD2. The J call is uncertain, as TRBJ2-7 better fits the DNA end. CDR1 and CDR2 (germline): MNHEY, SMNVEV (reference sequence). The CDR3 length is 14 residues. CDR3 sequence reads: CASSLREEAYEQYF. CDR3 nucleotides: TGTGCCAGCAGTTTACGGGAGGAGGCCTACGAGCAGTACTTC.

This chain connects TRBV7-8 to TRBJ2-5; 9 bases are shared with TRBD1. The junction had 4 bases not matched to a gene; V was cut back by 5 bases and J by 0 bases. Germline loops: CDR1 SGHVS, CDR2 FQNEAQ. This CDR3 is 15 amino acids long. CDR3 loop: CASSLGTGNQETQYF. The CDR3 DNA reads TGTGCCAGCAGCCTCGGGACAGGGAACCAAGAGACCCAGTACTTC. The complete variable domain, with remaining parts taken from reference TRBV7-8 and TRBJ2-5, reads GAGVSQSPRYKVAKRGQDVALRCDPISGHVSLFWYQQALGQGPEFLTYFQNEAQLDKSGLPSDRFFAERPEGSVSTLKIQRTQQEDSAVYLCASSLGTGNQETQYFGPGTRLLVL.

This clone was seen once. This chain joins TRBV5-1 and TRBJ2-5, with D possibly called TRBD1 or TRBD2 (5 bases each). Germline V gives CDR1 SGHRS, CDR2 YFSETQ. V lost 0 bases and J lost 4, with 13 bases in between. The CDR3 is 15 amino acids. CDR3 in DNA: TGCGCCAGCAGCTTGGCCATGGGGACGAGAGAGACCCAGTACTTC. This codes for CASSLAMGTRETQYF.

The chain employs TRBV19 and TRBJ2-7; no clear D. The germline V gene has CDR1 LNHDA and CDR2 SQIVND (reference sequence). This CDR3 spans 13 amino acids. V lost 3 bases to trimming and J lost 5 bases, with 11 bases between them. Here the CDR3 reads CASSMGRPDEQYF. In nucleotides, the CDR3 is TGTGCCAGTAGTATGGGTCGACCGGACGAGCAGTACTTC.

The rearrangement joins TRBV30 to TRBJ1-1; 8 nucleotides align to TRBD1. This CDR3 spans 16 amino acids. The junction had 13 bases not matched to a gene; V was cut back by 3 bases and J by 4 bases. Germline assignment: CDR1 GTSNPN and CDR2 SVGIG (reference sequence). DNA of the CDR3: TGTGCCTGGAGAAGGCAGGGGGCCCTTGACCCCACTGAAGCTTTCTTT. Translated, it gives CAWRRQGALDPTEAFF.

The chain joins TRBV7-9 to TRBJ2-2; D is unresolved. This CDR3 comprises 15 residues. The germline V gene encodes CDR1 SEHNR and CDR2 FQNEAQ (reference sequence). V was shortened by 2 bases and J by 1 base, with 8 bases between the two germline ends. CDR3 sequence: CASSLMALNTGELFF. The CDR3 nucleotides are TGTGCCAGCAGCTTAATGGCTCTGAACACCGGGGAGCTGTTTTTT.

The chain combines TRBV29-1 with TRBJ1-2; TRBD1 matches 8 bases. Germline CDR1 and CDR2: SQVTM and ANQGSEA. V was clipped by 6 bases and J by 4 bases; unmatched bases: 4. This CDR3 comprises 12 residues. The CDR3, as DNA: TGCAGCGTGGGGACAGGCGGCTATGGCTACACCTTC. Translation: CSVGTGGYGYTF. The full variable domain, with the rest looked up from reference TRBV29-1 and TRBJ1-2, is SAVISQKPSRDICQRGTSLTIQCQVDSQVTMMFWYRQQPGQSLTLIATANQGSEATYESGFVIDKFPISRPNLTFSTLTVSNMSPEDSSIYLCSVGTGGYGYTFGSGTRLTVV.

V is TRBV27 and J is TRBJ2-7; D is ambiguous. V was clipped by 10 bases and J by 3 bases, with 10 bases between them. Germline V lookup: CDR1 MNHEY, CDR2 SMNVEV (reference sequence). This CDR3 contains 11 residues. The CDR3 protein is CAIGNGYEQYF. The CDR3 coding sequence is TGTGCCATTGGGAACGGCTACGAGCAGTACTTC.

The gene calls are TRBV19 and TRBJ2-1, with 9 bases matching TRBD2. The V gene end was trimmed by 4 bases and the J gene end by 2 bases; junction bases not matched to a gene: 12. CDR3 size: 18 residues. Germline assignment: CDR1 LNHDA and CDR2 SQIVND (reference sequence). The CDR3 coding sequence is TGTGCCAGTAGTACCCCCTCTAGCGGGGTAGATGCCTACAATGAGCAGTTCTTC. Translated: CASSTPSSGVDAYNEQFF. Variable domain in full (rest from reference TRBV19 and TRBJ2-1): DGGITQSPKYLFRKEGQNVTLSCEQNLNHDAMYWYRQDPGQGLRLIYYSQIVNDFQKGDIAEGYSVSREKKESFPLTVTSAQKNPTAFYLCASSTPSSGVDAYNEQFFGPGTRLTVL.